This TCR beta chain was retrieved from a study of shared clonotypes between healthy human individuals. To note about this clone: Its target is unknown.

Deep was the level at which the assay was run. Produced via immunoSEQ multiplex PCR; TCRdb's table is partial and in-frame only. The table records about 2.2 million clones, around 93% of them present only once. Overall study results and limits: Clonotypes shared by all four donors outscored non-shared clonotypes in generation probability.

CD45RO-negative, CCR7-positively selected cells formed the naive CD8 fraction, excluding terminally differentiated effector memory CD45RA+ cells. The study drew all its donors from Caucasian adults living in Nashville, Tennessee. Sequencing used naive CD8+ T cells from PBMCs. This receptor was obtained from a man aged 18-30 years in good health. Some clones in this sample may be carry-over from other donors' samples.

The chain's CDR3 is CATSMTTPTYEQYF. The CDR3 DNA is TGTGCCACCAGCATGACTACCCCTACCTACGAGCAGTACTTC. The chain is built from TRBV15 and TRBJ2-7; tentatively, D is TRBD2 (5 bases). Between the trimmed V and J ends, which lost 4 bases and 2 bases, there was a span of 12 bases. CDR1 and CDR2 (germline): LNHNV, YYDKDF (reference sequence). The CDR3 loop spans 14 amino acids.